A single sample gave rise to the 29 T cell receptor beta chains below, sequenced in a study of tissue T cells after allogeneic stem cell transplantation. The method was immunoSEQ multiplex PCR; TCRdb's version includes in-frame clones alone and lacks a portion of them. The sample comprises about 21,000 clones, over 60% of which are singletons, and less than 0.8% rests with the top ten. The specimen was spleen. The receptor source for this set is a female BALB/c mouse in good health. MHC haplotype here: H2-d.

This clone was detected a few times. Any gene name here is a mouse gene name. The CDR3 end is not reached by the read, which stops 1 residue before it; the germline J gene fills it in. The chain employs TRBV29 and TRBJ2-7, with D unclear. Germline CDR1 MSHET, CDR2 SYDVDS. V was clipped by 2 bases and J by 7 bases, with 6 bases between them. There are 11 residues in the CDR3. Incomplete CDR3 DNA: TGTGCTAGCAGTTTACACCCGGAACAGTAC. This codes for CASSLHPEQY. The entire CDR3 reads CASSLHPEQYF.

Notes on this clone: All gene names here are mouse names. The missing CDR3 end, 1 residue past where the read stops, is filled in from the germline J gene. The V gene is TRBV1, the J gene TRBJ2-3, with 9 nucleotides matching TRBD2. The CDR3 is 14 amino acids. J lost 1 base, V lost 4 bases, and 0 bases had no gene match. Germline V gene sequence: CDR1 NSQYPW, CDR2 LRSPGD (reference sequence). The CDR3 sequence is CTCSGTGGAETLYF. The DNA read from the CDR3 is TGCACCTGCAGTGGGACTGGGGGTGCAGAAACGCTGTAT.

In the case of this clone: The gene symbols are mouse symbols. Incomplete CDR3 DNA: TGTGCCAGCGGGACAGGGGGAGCTGAGCAGTTC. Its protein is CASGTGGAEQF. The entire CDR3 protein is CASGTGGAEQFF. V gene TRBV4 combines with J gene TRBJ2-1; 11 bases map to TRBD1. The DNA ends 1 residue before the CDR3 does, and the rest of the CDR3 is filled in from the germline J gene. CDR3 length: 12 amino acids. Germline loops: CDR1 LGHDT, CDR2 YNNKQL (reference sequence). V lost 8 bases, J lost 7 bases, and 1 base stayed unmatched.

On this clone: Mouse germline and gene names are used. The CDR3 is cut off 1 residue early in the read; its end comes from the germline J gene. The chain employs TRBV13-1 and TRBJ2-2; TRBD2 agrees at 11 bases. Per the germline V gene, CDR1 is NSHNY and CDR2 is SYGAGN. The V and J ends lost 5 bases and 0 bases, in that order; junction bases with no gene match: 0. The CDR3 covers 15 residues. This CDR3 is CASRDWGANTGQLYF. Partial CDR3 DNA: TGTGCCAGCAGGGACTGGGGGGCAAACACCGGGCAGCTCTAC.

This clone was seen only a few times. All gene names here are mouse names. The read gets to within 1 residue of the CDR3 end, and the germline J gene fills in the rest. V is TRBV29 and J is TRBJ1-2, with D hard to call. CDR1 is MSHET, CDR2 SYDVDS, per germline. V was trimmed by 5 bases and J by 4 bases, leaving 14 bases between them. CDR3 length: 14 amino acids. The CDR3 DNA, read in part, is TGTGCTAGCAGTCCTCGGAGGCCAGGCTCCGACTACACC. As protein: CASSPRRPGSDYT. The whole CDR3 reads CASSPRRPGSDYTF.

Points on this clone: The gene symbols are mouse symbols. The CDR3 end is not reached by the read, which stops 1 residue before it; the germline J gene fills it in. The chain joins TRBV31 to TRBJ2-1; 8 nucleotides align to TRBD1. This CDR3 has 14 residues. Germline V lookup: CDR1 GKSSPN, CDR2 SITVG. Losses at the gene ends were 1 base for V and 4 bases for J; bases not matched to a gene: 3. CDR3 DNA (partial): TGTGCCTGGAGTCCACGGGACAGGTATGCTGAGCAGTTC. Its translation: CAWSPRDRYAEQF. The CDR3 as a whole reads CAWSPRDRYAEQFF.

About this clone: The genes are named according to mouse. The read halts 1 residue ahead of the CDR3 end, with the missing end drawn from the germline J gene. This chain connects TRBV5 to TRBJ2-7; either TRBD1 or TRBD2 may fit D (5 bases each). Trimming removed 0 bases from V and 7 bases from J, with 10 bases in between. The germline gives CDR1 LGHNA, CDR2 YNLKQL (reference sequence). The CDR3 is 13 residues long. The chain's CDR3 is CASSQEWGREQYF. The covered CDR3 bases are TGTGCCAGCAGCCAAGAATGGGGACGGGAACAGTAC.

Of note for this clone: Gene and germline names: mouse. The CDR3 is cut off 1 residue early in the read; its end comes from the germline J gene. The V call is TRBV1, the J call TRBJ2-1; TRBD2 aligns across 7 bases. The V gene's germline CDR1 is NSQYPW and CDR2 LRSPGD (reference sequence). The CDR3 loop spans 14 amino acids. The V and J ends lost 2 bases and 2 bases, in that order; junction bases with no gene match: 0. CDR3 DNA (partial): TGCACCTGCAGTGCACTGGGGGACTATGCTGAGCAGTTC. Translated: CTCSALGDYAEQF. The full-length CDR3 reads as CTCSALGDYAEQFF.

Comment on this clone: Gene names are the mouse ones. With the read ending 1 residue before the CDR3 end, the germline J gene is used to fill in that end. V usage is TRBV13-2 and J usage is TRBJ1-2; TRBD1 matches 10 bases. The CDR3 runs 15 residues. Per germline, CDR1 NNHNN and CDR2 SYGAGS (reference sequence). Trimming at V came to 0 bases and at J to 4 bases, leaving 3 bases not matched to a gene. The DNA read from the CDR3 is TGTGCCAGCGGTGATGCGACAGGGGGCGGCTCCGACTACACC. Its protein product is CASGDATGGGSDYT. The whole CDR3 sequence reads CASGDATGGGSDYTF.

With regard to this clone: The gene names here belong to mouse. CDR3 region: CASSPDRGEVSNERLFF. The part of the CDR3 DNA that was read is TGTGCCAGCAGCCCAGACAGGGGGGAGGTTTCCAACGAAAGATTATTT. This sequence joins TRBV5 and TRBJ1-4; 9 bases match TRBD1. The sequenced fragment ends 1 residue before the CDR3 boundary, so the rest is inferred from the germline J gene. The V gene's germline CDR1 is LGHNA and CDR2 YNLKQL (reference sequence). Unmatched junction bases numbered 6, after V lost 4 bases and J lost 0 bases. The CDR3 length is 17 residues.

In the case of this clone: Gene names and germline refer to mouse. The read terminates 1 residue ahead of where the CDR3 ends, so the germline J gene completes it. The J gene is TRBJ2-7, the V gene TRBV5, with 10 bases fitting TRBD2. CDR1 is LGHNA, CDR2 YNLKQL, per germline (reference sequence). V shed 1 base and J 4 bases; nucleotides not matched to a gene: 7. The CDR3 has 16 residues. Incomplete CDR3 DNA: TGTGCCAGCAGCCAAGGTCTGGACTGGGGGCCTTATGAACAGTAC. Translating gives CASSQGLDWGPYEQY. The full-length CDR3 reads as CASSQGLDWGPYEQYF.

For this clone: All gene names here are mouse names. The read ends 1 residue shy of where the CDR3 ends; the end is completed using the germline J gene. The V gene is TRBV3, the J gene TRBJ2-7, with 7 bases aligning to TRBD2. V lost 3 bases, J lost 3 bases, and 2 bases stayed unmatched. The germline gives CDR1 SNHLY, CDR2 FYNGKV (reference sequence). The CDR3 consists of 13 residues. This CDR3 is CASSLGGGYEQYF. Incomplete CDR3 DNA: TGTGCCAGCAGCTTGGGGGGGGGCTATGAACAGTAC.

As to this clone: Gene names refer to mouse genes. Sequencing ends 1 residue short of the CDR3 end; the germline J gene provides the rest. V usage is TRBV19 and J usage is TRBJ2-1; D remains ambiguous. Per the germline V gene, CDR1 is FNHDT and CDR2 is SITEND (reference sequence). The CDR3 consists of 13 residues. Between the trimmed V and J ends, which lost 2 bases and 0 bases, there was a span of 3 bases. Partial CDR3 DNA: TGTGCCAGCAGTATGGGTAACTATGCTGAGCAGTTC. Amino acid sequence: CASSMGNYAEQF. The CDR3 in full is CASSMGNYAEQFF. The variable domain in full, with the rest retrieved from reference TRBV19 and TRBJ2-1, is GGIITQTPKFLIGQEGQKLTLKCQQNFNHDTMYWYRQDSGKGLRLIYYSITENDLQKGDLSEGYDASREKKSSFSLTVTSAQKNEMAVFLCASSMGNYAEQFFGPGTRLTVL.

A remark on this clone: Gene names are the mouse ones. CDR3 bases read: TGTGGTGCTAGGGATTCTTGGGGGCAAGACACCCAGTAC. Residues: CGARDSWGQDTQY. The complete CDR3 protein is CGARDSWGQDTQYF. The genes are TRBV20 and TRBJ2-5, with TRBD2 as a possible D gene (6 bases). The sequenced fragment ends 1 residue before the CDR3 boundary, so the rest is inferred from the germline J gene. V was cut by 0 bases and J by 3 bases, with 10 bases left in between. CDR1 GFQATS and CDR2 STVNSAI come from the germline V gene. The CDR3 is made up of 14 amino acids.

About this clone itself: Gene names denote mouse genes. The read is 1 residue too short to cover the CDR3 end, so that end is filled in from the germline J gene. J is TRBJ2-2 and V is TRBV20, with D maybe TRBD1 (5 bases). The CDR3 spans 13 residues. Germline assignment: CDR1 GFQATS and CDR2 STVNSAI. Deletions cut 6 bases from V and 0 bases from J, with 8 bases between. The part of the CDR3 DNA that was read is TGTGGTGCCAGACAGTCAAACACCGGGCAGCTCTAC. It specifies CGARQSNTGQLY. The entire CDR3 is CGARQSNTGQLYF. Combining the CDR3 with reference TRBV20 and TRBJ2-2 gives the whole variable domain GALVYQYPRRTICKSGTSMRMECQAVGFQATSVAWYRQSPQKTFELIALSTVNSAIKYEQNFTQEKFPISHPNLSFSSMTVLNAYLEDRGLYLCGARQSNTGQLYFGEGSKLTVL.

In regard to this clone: The gene names given are mouse names. Read data end 1 residue before the CDR3 end; the end is taken from the germline J gene. The V and J genes are TRBV13-1 and TRBJ2-5, with 7 bases identical to TRBD2. CDR1 and CDR2 from the germline V gene are NSHNY and SYGAGN. CDR3 size: 14 residues. V lost 3 bases to trimming and J lost 5 bases; unmatched junction nucleotides: 6. Partial CDR3 DNA: TGTGCCAGCAGTGCGGGGGGGAGGGGAGACACCCAGTAC. It yields the protein CASSAGGRGDTQY. The complete CDR3 reads CASSAGGRGDTQYF.

Comment on this clone: Genes here carry mouse names. The CDR3 extends 1 residue past the end of the read, so its final part is completed from the germline J gene. The V call is TRBV19, the J call TRBJ1-1, with unresolved D. Germline assignment: CDR1 FNHDT and CDR2 SITEND (reference sequence). The CDR3 length is 12 residues. Trimming left V 2 bases short and J 1 base short, with 3 bases between. The CDR3 is CASSIGNTEVFF. CDR3 bases read: TGTGCCAGCAGTATCGGGAACACAGAAGTCTTC.

A word on this clone: Gene names and germline match the mouse. CDR3 loop: CASSRDWGGGAETLYF. CDR3 DNA (partial): TGTGCCAGCAGTCGGGACTGGGGGGGCGGTGCAGAAACGCTGTAT. The chain uses TRBV19 and TRBJ2-3; 14 bases agree with TRBD2. The read ends 1 residue early relative to the CDR3; the germline J gene fills the gap. This CDR3 comprises 16 residues. Germline CDR1 FNHDT, CDR2 SITEND (reference sequence). V gave up 4 bases and J gave up 1 base; unmatched junction bases: 2.

About this clone itself: One end of the junction does not line up with germline, which may come from a read error. Gene names and germline match the mouse. Read data end 1 residue before the CDR3 end; the end is taken from the germline J gene. The rearrangement uses TRBV13-3 and TRBJ2-7; 9 bases are shared with TRBD2. CDR3 length: 16 residues. The germline V gene encodes CDR1 NNHDY and CDR2 SYVADS. The sequenced part of the CDR3 DNA is TGTGCCAGCGGTGATGATGGACTGGGGAGCTCCTATGAACAGTAC. Protein sequence: CASGDDGLGSSYEQY. Given in full, the CDR3 is CASGDDGLGSSYEQYF.

This clone was detected a few times. Germline and genes here are mouse. Coverage ceases 1 residue before the CDR3 finishes, and the germline J gene fills in the end. This sequence joins TRBV13-1 and TRBJ1-3, with a tentative D call TRBD1 (6 bases). Germline V CDR1 and CDR2: NSHNY, SYGAGN. Trimming shortened V by 3 bases and J by 2 bases, and 12 bases separated the two germline ends. The CDR3 sequence is 15 residues long. The part of the CDR3 DNA that was read is TGTGCCAGCAGTGTGAGGGGGGGCACTGGAAATACGCTCTAT. This gives the protein CASSVRGGTGNTLY. The full CDR3 is CASSVRGGTGNTLYF.

As regards this clone: The gene symbols are mouse symbols. The CDR3 end falls 1 residue outside the read, so it is completed with the germline J gene. This rearrangement joins TRBV20 to TRBJ1-5, with D possibly TRBD1 on 6 matching bases. V lost 1 base and J 7 bases, leaving 14 bases between the germline ends. The CDR3 loop spans 14 amino acids. Germline V CDR1 and CDR2: GFQATS, STVNSAI. The CDR3 bases that were read are TGTGGTGCTAGGGTCTCTCCGGGACAACAGGCTCCGCTT. Its translation is CGARVSPGQQAPL. The whole CDR3 region reads CGARVSPGQQAPLF. Using reference TRBV20 and TRBJ1-5 for the parts outside the CDR3, the full variable domain is GALVYQYPRRTICKSGTSMRMECQAVGFQATSVAWYRQSPQKTFELIALSTVNSAIKYEQNFTQEKFPISHPNLSFSSMTVLNAYLEDRGLYLCGARVSPGQQAPLFGEGTRLSVL.

About this clone itself: Germline and genes here are mouse. The read halts 1 residue ahead of the CDR3 end, with the missing end drawn from the germline J gene. The rearrangement joins TRBV5 to TRBJ2-7, with D perhaps matching TRBD1 (5 bases). Germline values: CDR1 LGHNA, CDR2 YNLKQL (reference sequence). This CDR3 is 14 amino acids long. The V end was cut by 0 bases, the J end by 1 base, with 7 bases between. The CDR3 loop is CASSQEQGSYEQYF. Incomplete CDR3 DNA: TGTGCCAGCAGCCAAGAGCAGGGTTCCTATGAACAGTAC.

A remark on this clone: Genes and germline come from the mouse. The read ends 1 residue early relative to the CDR3; the germline J gene fills the gap. J is TRBJ2-5 and V is TRBV13-2; D tentatively fits TRBD1 or TRBD2 (5 bases each). V lost 2 bases to trimming and J lost 5 bases, with 12 bases between them. The CDR3 has 14 amino acids. Germline V gene lookup returns CDR1 NNHNN and CDR2 SYGAGS (reference sequence). This CDR3 reads CASGEAGWGDTQYF. The sequenced part of the CDR3 DNA is TGTGCCAGCGGTGAGGCAGGGTGGGGAGACACCCAGTAC.

About this clone: Gene and germline names: mouse. Partial CDR3 DNA: TGTGCCAGCAGCTTCTGGGGTAGTCAAAACACCTTGTAC. As protein: CASSFWGSQNTLY. The CDR3, in full, reads CASSFWGSQNTLYF. V is TRBV4 and J is TRBJ2-4, with a weak D call TRBD2 (6 bases). The sequenced fragment ends 1 residue before the CDR3 boundary, so the rest is inferred from the germline J gene. V gave up 4 bases and J gave up 0 bases, with 8 bases separating them. Looked up from germline, CDR1 is LGHDT and CDR2 is YNNKQL (reference sequence). The CDR3 totals 14 residues.

As regards this clone: Mouse names are used for the genes. The read falls 1 residue short of the CDR3 end, and the missing part is taken from the germline J gene. The V call is TRBV13-2, the J call TRBJ2-7; D is unresolved. This CDR3 has 10 amino acids. Germline lookup yields CDR1 NNHNN and CDR2 SYGAGS (reference sequence). Deletions cut 6 bases from V and 2 bases from J, with 3 bases between. The CDR3 is CASATYEQYF. The DNA read from the CDR3 is TGTGCCAGCGCCACCTATGAACAGTAC.

As to this clone: Mouse gene names and germline throughout. Read coverage stops 1 residue before the CDR3 terminus; the germline J gene supplies the remainder. The gene calls are TRBV29 and TRBJ1-3; D not certain. The germline V and J ends were trimmed by 6 bases and 6 bases, with 9 bases remaining between them. CDR3 size: 12 residues. Looked up from germline, CDR1 is MSHET and CDR2 is SYDVDS. CDR3 bases read: TGTGCTAGCAGCAAAGTTGCAAATACGCTCTAT. It yields the protein CASSKVANTLY. In full, the CDR3 reads CASSKVANTLYF.

On this clone: The gene names given are mouse names. The read ends 1 residue before the CDR3 terminus; that terminus is restored from the germline J gene. This chain uses TRBV19 with TRBJ2-5; unclear D gene. The CDR3 covers 14 residues. V lost 1 base and J 0 bases, leaving 6 bases between the germline ends. The V gene's germline CDR1 is FNHDT and CDR2 SITEND (reference sequence). The CDR3 bases that were read are TGTGCCAGCAGTATAACCCTTAACCAAGACACCCAGTAC. It codes for CASSITLNQDTQY. The CDR3, in full, reads CASSITLNQDTQYF. Using reference TRBV19 and TRBJ2-5 for the parts outside the CDR3, the full variable domain is GGIITQTPKFLIGQEGQKLTLKCQQNFNHDTMYWYRQDSGKGLRLIYYSITENDLQKGDLSEGYDASREKKSSFSLTVTSAQKNEMAVFLCASSITLNQDTQYFGPGTRLLVL.

This clone was seen only a few times. Germline and genes: mouse. The read ends 1 residue shy of where the CDR3 ends; the end is completed using the germline J gene. The rearrangement uses TRBV13-1 and TRBJ1-2; no clear D gene. The CDR3 runs 13 residues. Germline CDR1 is NSHNY and CDR2 is SYGAGN. Trimming shortened V by 1 base and J by 3 bases, and 7 bases separated the two germline ends. The sequenced CDR3 bases are TGTGCCAGCAGTGATCCGGATTACTCCGACTACACC. Its translation: CASSDPDYSDYT. From start to end, the CDR3 is CASSDPDYSDYTF.

As for this clone: Any gene name here is a mouse gene name. The CDR3 end is not reached by the read, which stops 1 residue before it; the germline J gene fills it in. The chain links TRBV20 to TRBJ1-2, with unresolved D. Trimming removed 1 base at V and 0 bases at J, with 6 bases between. CDR3 length: 13 amino acids. Germline V gives CDR1 GFQATS, CDR2 STVNSAI. CDR3: CGARAIANSDYTF. The part of the CDR3 DNA that was read is TGTGGTGCTAGGGCAATTGCAAACTCCGACTACACC.